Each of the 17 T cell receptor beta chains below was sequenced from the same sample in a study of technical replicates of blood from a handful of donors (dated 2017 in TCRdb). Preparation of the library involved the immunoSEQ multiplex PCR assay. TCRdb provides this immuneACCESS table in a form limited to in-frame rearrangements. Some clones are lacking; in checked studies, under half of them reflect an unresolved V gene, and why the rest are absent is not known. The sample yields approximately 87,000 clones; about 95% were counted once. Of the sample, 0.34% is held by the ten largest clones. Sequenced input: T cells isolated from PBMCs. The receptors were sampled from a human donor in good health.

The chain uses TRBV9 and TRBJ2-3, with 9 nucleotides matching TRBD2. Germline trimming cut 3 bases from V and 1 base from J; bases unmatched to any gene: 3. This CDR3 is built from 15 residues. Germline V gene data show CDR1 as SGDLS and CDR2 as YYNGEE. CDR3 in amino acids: CASSGRTSGTDTQYF. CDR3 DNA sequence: TGTGCCAGCAGCGGCCGGACTAGCGGCACAGATACGCAGTATTTT.

Here the CDR3 reads CASSSTLAGGPRELFF. Written as DNA, the CDR3 is TGTGCCAGCAGCTCGACCTTAGCGGGAGGGCCGCGGGAGCTGTTTTTT. The genes are TRBV7-2 and TRBJ2-2; the match to TRBD2 covers 11 bases. Germline CDR1 reads SGHTA; CDR2 reads FQGNSA. V shed 4 bases and J 9 bases; nucleotides not matched to a gene: 10. This CDR3 has 16 amino acids.

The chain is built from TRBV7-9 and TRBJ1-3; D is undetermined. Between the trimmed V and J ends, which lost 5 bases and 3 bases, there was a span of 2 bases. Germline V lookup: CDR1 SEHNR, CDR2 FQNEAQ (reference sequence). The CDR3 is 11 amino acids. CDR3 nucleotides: TGTGCCAGCAGCCATGGAAACACCATATATTTT. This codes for CASSHGNTIYF.

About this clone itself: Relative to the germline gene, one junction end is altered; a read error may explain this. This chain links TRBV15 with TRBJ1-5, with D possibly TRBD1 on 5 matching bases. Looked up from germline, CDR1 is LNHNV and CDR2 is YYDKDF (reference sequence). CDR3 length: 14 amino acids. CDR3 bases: TGTGCCACCGGCAGGGAGTTTGCATATCAGCCCCAGCATTTT. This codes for CATGREFAYQPQHF.

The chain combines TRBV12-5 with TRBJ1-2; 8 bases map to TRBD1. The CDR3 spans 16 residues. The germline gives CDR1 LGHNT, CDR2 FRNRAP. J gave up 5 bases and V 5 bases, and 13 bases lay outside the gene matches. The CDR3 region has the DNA TGTGCTAGTGGTCCACTTATTTCTGACAGGGGATATGGCTACACCTTC. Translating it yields CASGPLISDRGYGYTF. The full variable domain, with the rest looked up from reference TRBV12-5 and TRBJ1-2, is DARVTQTPRHKVTEMGQEVTMRCQPILGHNTVFWYRQTMMQGLELLAYFRNRAPLDDSGMPKDRFSAEMPDATLATLKIQPSEPRDSAVYFCASGPLISDRGYGYTFGSGTRLTVV.

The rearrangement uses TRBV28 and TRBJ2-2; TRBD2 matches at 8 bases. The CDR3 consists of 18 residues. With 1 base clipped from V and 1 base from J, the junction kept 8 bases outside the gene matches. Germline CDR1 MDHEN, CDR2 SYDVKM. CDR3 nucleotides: TGTGCCAGCAGTTTATACAGACTAAGCGGGAGGAACACCGGGGAGCTGTTTTTT. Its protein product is CASSLYRLSGRNTGELFF.

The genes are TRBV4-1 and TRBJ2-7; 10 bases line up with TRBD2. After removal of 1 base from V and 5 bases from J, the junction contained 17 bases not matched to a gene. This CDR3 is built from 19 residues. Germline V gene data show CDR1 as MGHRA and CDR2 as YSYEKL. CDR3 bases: TGCGCCAGCAGCCAAGTTTCACTAGCGGGACCCCTTATTGAGGACGAGCAGTACTTC. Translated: CASSQVSLAGPLIEDEQYF.

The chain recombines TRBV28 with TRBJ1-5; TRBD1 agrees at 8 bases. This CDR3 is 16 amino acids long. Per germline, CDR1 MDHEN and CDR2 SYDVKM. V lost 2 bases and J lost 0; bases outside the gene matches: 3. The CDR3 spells CASSLMGQASNQPQHF. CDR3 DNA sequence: TGTGCCAGCAGTTTAATGGGACAGGCTAGCAATCAGCCCCAGCATTTT.

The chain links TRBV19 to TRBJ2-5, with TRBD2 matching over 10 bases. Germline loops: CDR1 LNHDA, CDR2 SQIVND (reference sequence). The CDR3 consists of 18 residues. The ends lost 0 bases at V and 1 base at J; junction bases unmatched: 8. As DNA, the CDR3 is TGTGCCAGTAGTATAGATTTAGAGGGACTAGCGATCCAAGAGACCCAGTACTTC. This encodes CASSIDLEGLAIQETQYF. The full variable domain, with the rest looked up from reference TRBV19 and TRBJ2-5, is DGGITQSPKYLFRKEGQNVTLSCEQNLNHDAMYWYRQDPGQGLRLIYYSQIVNDFQKGDIAEGYSVSREKKESFPLTVTSAQKNPTAFYLCASSIDLEGLAIQETQYFGPGTRLLVL.

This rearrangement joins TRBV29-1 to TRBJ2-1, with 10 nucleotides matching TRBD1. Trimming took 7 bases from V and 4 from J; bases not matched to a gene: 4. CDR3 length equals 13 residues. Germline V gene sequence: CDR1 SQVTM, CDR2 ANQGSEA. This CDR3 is CSAAGQGYNEQFF. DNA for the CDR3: TGCAGCGCCGCGGGACAGGGGTACAATGAGCAGTTCTTC.

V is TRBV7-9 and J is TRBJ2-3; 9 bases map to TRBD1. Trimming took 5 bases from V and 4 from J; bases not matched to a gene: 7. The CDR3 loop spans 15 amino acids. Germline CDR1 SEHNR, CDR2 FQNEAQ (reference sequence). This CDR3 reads CASSQWDRESDTQYF. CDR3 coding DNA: TGTGCCAGCAGCCAGTGGGACAGGGAATCAGATACGCAGTATTTT.

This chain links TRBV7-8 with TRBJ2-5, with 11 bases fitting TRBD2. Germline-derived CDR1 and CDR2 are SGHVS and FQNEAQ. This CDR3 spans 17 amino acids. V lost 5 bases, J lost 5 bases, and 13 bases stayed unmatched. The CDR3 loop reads CASSDLLAGVSVETQYF. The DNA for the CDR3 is TGTGCCAGCAGCGACCTACTAGCGGGAGTGTCGGTTGAGACCCAGTACTTC.

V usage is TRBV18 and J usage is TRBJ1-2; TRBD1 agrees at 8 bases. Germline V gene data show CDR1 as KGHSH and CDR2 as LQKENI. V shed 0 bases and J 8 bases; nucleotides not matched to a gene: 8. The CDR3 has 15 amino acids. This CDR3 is CASSPPMRTGSGYTF. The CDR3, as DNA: TGTGCCAGCTCACCACCGATGCGGACAGGGAGCGGCTACACCTTC.

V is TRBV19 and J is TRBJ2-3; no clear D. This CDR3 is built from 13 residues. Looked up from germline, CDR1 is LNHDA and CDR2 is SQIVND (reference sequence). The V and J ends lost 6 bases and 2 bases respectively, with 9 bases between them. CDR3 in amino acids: CASSGTPTDTQYF. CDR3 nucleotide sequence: TGTGCCAGTAGCGGTACCCCCACAGATACGCAGTATTTT. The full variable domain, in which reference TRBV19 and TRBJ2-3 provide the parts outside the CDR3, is DGGITQSPKYLFRKEGQNVTLSCEQNLNHDAMYWYRQDPGQGLRLIYYSQIVNDFQKGDIAEGYSVSREKKESFPLTVTSAQKNPTAFYLCASSGTPTDTQYFGPGTRLTVL.

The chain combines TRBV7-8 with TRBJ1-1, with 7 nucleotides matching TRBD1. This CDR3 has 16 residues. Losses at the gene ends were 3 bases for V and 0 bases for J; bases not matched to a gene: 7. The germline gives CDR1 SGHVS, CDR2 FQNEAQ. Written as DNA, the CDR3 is TGTGCCAGCAGCTTGGTCCAGGGGGTACTGAACACTGAAGCTTTCTTT. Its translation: CASSLVQGVLNTEAFF.

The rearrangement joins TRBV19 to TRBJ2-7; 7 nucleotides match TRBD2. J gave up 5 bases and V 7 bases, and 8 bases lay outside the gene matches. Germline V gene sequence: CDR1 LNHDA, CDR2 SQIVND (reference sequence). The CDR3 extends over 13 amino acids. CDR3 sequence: CASKKRDFHEQYF. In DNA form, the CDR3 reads TGTGCCAGTAAAAAGCGGGATTTCCACGAGCAGTACTTC.

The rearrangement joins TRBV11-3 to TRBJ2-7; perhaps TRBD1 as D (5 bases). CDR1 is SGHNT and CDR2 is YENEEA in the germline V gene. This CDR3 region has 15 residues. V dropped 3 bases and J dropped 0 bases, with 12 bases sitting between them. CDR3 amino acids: CASSLGQSYSYEQYF. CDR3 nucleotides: TGTGCCAGCAGCTTGGGGCAGTCATACTCCTACGAGCAGTACTTC.